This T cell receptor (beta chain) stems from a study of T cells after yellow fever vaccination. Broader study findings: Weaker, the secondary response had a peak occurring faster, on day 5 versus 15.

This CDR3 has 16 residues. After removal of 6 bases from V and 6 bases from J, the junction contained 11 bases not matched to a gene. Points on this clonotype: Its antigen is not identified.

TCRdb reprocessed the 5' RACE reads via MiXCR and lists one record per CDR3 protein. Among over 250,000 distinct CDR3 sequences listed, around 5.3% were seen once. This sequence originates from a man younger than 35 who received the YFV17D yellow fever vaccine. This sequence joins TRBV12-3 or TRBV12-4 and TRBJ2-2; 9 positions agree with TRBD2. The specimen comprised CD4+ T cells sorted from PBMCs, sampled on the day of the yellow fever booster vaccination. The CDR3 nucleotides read TGTGCCAGCAGCCGGGGCGGGGGGGCGATCCCCGGGGAGCTGTTTTTT. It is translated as CASSRGGGAIPGELFF.